The rows below give T cell receptor beta chains drawn from one sample of a study of control samples from healthy donors and cancer patients. Using immunoSEQ multiplex PCR, the repertoire was profiled, and TCRdb retains in-frame clones only, with some absent. The table records tens of thousands of clones, approximately 92% of them present only once. Sequenced material: PBMCs. The origin of the receptors is a man aged 30 to 45 with colorectal cancer. Each CDR3 is given with its conserved first and last residue. A D gene is named only where the DNA matches it firmly. Size tells how often a clone was seen (once, few, many) or the class of an expanded clone, and some rows leave it out.

D gene | J gene | V gene | clone size | CDR3 DNA | CDR3 protein
TRBD1 | TRBJ1-1 | TRBV6-2/TRBV6-3 | - | TGTGCCAGCAGTTACCTGGACAGGGGGACTGAAGCTTTCTTT | CASSYLDRGTEAFF
- | TRBJ2-2 | TRBV9 | - | TGTGCCAGCAGCTCGGGACGGTTCACCGGGGAGCTGTTTTTT | CASSSGRFTGELFF
TRBD1 | TRBJ1-2 | TRBV27 | - | TGTGCCAGCCGAGGGACAGGGAGGTTCCATGGCTACACCTTC | CASRGTGRFHGYTF
TRBD2 | TRBJ2-1 | TRBV5-4 | - | TGTGCCAGCAGCTTGGAGGGACTATACAATGAGCAGTTCTTC | CASSLEGLYNEQFF
- | TRBJ1-6 | TRBV2 | - | TGTGCCAGCAGTTGGACAGTTAATAATTCACCCCTCCACTTT | CASSWTVNNSPLHF
- | TRBJ2-2 | TRBV7-2 | - | TGTGCCAGCAGCTCGAAGCCGTTGGACACCGGGGAGCTGTTTTTT | CASSSKPLDTGELFF
- | TRBJ1-2 | TRBV14 | - | TGTGCCAGCAGCCCCAACAGGGCTGGCTACACCTTC | CASSPNRAGYTF
- | TRBJ1-1 | TRBV3-1/TRBV3-2 | once | TGTGCCAGCAGCCGGCGGGGGAAAGGGGCGAGGACTGAAGCTTTCTTT | CASSRRGKGARTEAFF
- | TRBJ2-1 | TRBV13 | - | TGTGCCAGCAGCTTAGGACCAACCAATGAGCAGTTCTTC | CASSLGPTNEQFF
- | TRBJ2-7 | TRBV7-9 | - | TGTGCCAGCACAGGGCAGGGAGCCCTCTACGAGCAGTACTTC | CASTGQGALYEQYF
- | TRBJ2-1 | TRBV29-1 | - | TGCAGCGCCGAAGGTTTTGGGGGCGCTGAGCAGTTCTTC | CSAEGFGGAEQFF
TRBD1 | TRBJ1-1 | TRBV6-5 | few | TGTGCCAGCAGAAGAGGACAGGCGAACACTGAAGCTTTCTTT | CASRRGQANTEAFF
- | TRBJ2-3 | TRBV7-9 | - | TGTGCCAGCAGCCTGGGAGGTTACACAGATACGCAGTATTTT | CASSLGGYTDTQYF
TRBD1 | TRBJ2-4 | TRBV4-1 | - | TGCGCCAGCAGCCCTGGACAGGGGGCGCCAACGCTTGCAGCCAAAAACATTCAGTACTTC | CASSPGQGAPTLAAKNIQYF
- | TRBJ2-3 | TRBV24-1 | - | TGTGCCACCAGTGACTCTCCCCCCCGGGGCGGGCAACAGTATTTT | CATSDSPPRGGQQYF
- | TRBJ2-1 | TRBV3-1/TRBV3-2 | - | TGTGCCAGCAGCCAAGACCACGGACCCAATGGTAATGAGCAGTTCTTC | CASSQDHGPNGNEQFF
TRBD1 | TRBJ1-1 | TRBV5-1 | - | TGCGCCAGCAGCTTCAGGGGGAGCACTGAAGCTTTCTTT | CASSFRGSTEAFF
TRBD2 | TRBJ2-5 | TRBV3-1/TRBV3-2 | few | TGTGCCAGCAGCCATAGGTCGGGACTAGCGGTCCGAGAGACCCAGTACTTC | CASSHRSGLAVRETQYF
- | TRBJ2-3 | TRBV7-2 | - | TGTGCCAGCAGCTTAAATGGTTACAGAGACCTTGCAGATACGCAGTATTTT | CASSLNGYRDLADTQYF
- | TRBJ2-3 | TRBV9 | - | TGTGCCAGCAGCCGCAGGGTGGAGGGATTGACAGATACGCAGTATTTT | CASSRRVEGLTDTQYF
TRBD1 | TRBJ1-4 | TRBV2 | - | TGTGCCAGCAGAGGGGACAGTGAAAAACTGTTTTTT | CASRGDSEKLFF
- | TRBJ2-1 | TRBV7-2 | - | TGTGCCAGCAGCTTAGTTACTGGGGATGAGCAGTTCTTC | CASSLVTGDEQFF
TRBD1 | TRBJ1-2 | TRBV12-5 | - | TGTGCTAGTGGTTTGGCCCCGGGACAGTGGGATGGCTACACCTTC | CASGLAPGQWDGYTF
- | TRBJ1-5 | TRBV19 | once | TGTGCCAGTAGTCGGGCAGTCAGCAATCAGCCCCAGCATTTT | CASSRAVSNQPQHF
TRBD2 | TRBJ2-1 | TRBV11-2 | - | TGTGCCAGCACCGTAGATGTGCGGGGGGGCGGCTACAATGAGCAGTTCTTC | CASTVDVRGGGYNEQFF
- | TRBJ1-1 | TRBV7-9 | - | TGTGCCAGCAGCTTAATCGAGAACACTGAAGCTTTCTTT | CASSLIENTEAFF
- | TRBJ2-3 | TRBV6-5 | - | TGTGCCAGCAGTTATGACAGGTCTAGCACAGATACGCAGTATTTT | CASSYDRSSTDTQYF
TRBD1 | TRBJ1-6 | TRBV7-9 | few | TGTGCCAGCATGGGACAGGGGGATTCACCCCTCCACTTT | CASMGQGDSPLHF
TRBD1 | TRBJ1-2 | TRBV7-2 | - | TGTGCCAGCAGCCCAGGACAGGGAAACTATGGCTACACCTTC | CASSPGQGNYGYTF
- | TRBJ2-4 | TRBV5-1 | - | TGCGCCAGCAGCTTAGACAAAAACATTCAGTACTTC | CASSLDKNIQYF
- | TRBJ1-2 | TRBV6-5 | - | TGTGCCAGCAGTTTCTCGGTGGACTTTAATGGCTACACCTTC | CASSFSVDFNGYTF
TRBD1 | TRBJ2-3 | TRBV5-1 | - | TGCGCCAGCCTCCTGGGACAGGGAGCAGATACGCAGTATTTT | CASLLGQGADTQYF
- | TRBJ1-1 | TRBV6-2/TRBV6-3 | - | TGTGCCAGCAGTTACCGGGAAATCTACACTGAAGCTTTCTTT | CASSYREIYTEAFF
TRBD2 | TRBJ2-1 | TRBV12-5 | - | TGTGCTAGTGGCCCCCCGCGGGGGTACTCCTACAATGAGCAGTTCTTC | CASGPPRGYSYNEQFF